These 13 T cell receptor beta chains share one sample of origin, sequenced in a study of OX40 agonist ivuxolimab in advanced cancers. Profiling relied on immunoSEQ multiplex PCR, and the TCRdb table lists in-frame clones only, not all of them. The data contain more than 100,000 clones, around 93% of them singletons. This material consisted of CD4+ or CD8+ T cells sorted from blood, taken in a trial of the OX40 agonist ivuxolimab. The source of these receptors is an adult with an advanced solid tumor such as melanoma, head and neck, liver or kidney cancer.

The chain employs TRBV11-2 and TRBJ2-7, with a weak D call TRBD2 (6 bases). CDR1 is SGHAT, CDR2 FQNNGV, per germline. V was cut by 3 bases and J by 4 bases, with 19 bases left in between. The CDR3 is 16 amino acids. Here the CDR3 reads CASSLEFWDFEYEQYF. DNA of the CDR3: TGTGCCAGCAGCTTGGAGTTTTGGGACTTCGAATACGAGCAGTACTTC.

This clone was counted a few times. This chain links TRBV5-1 with TRBJ1-4; D is unresolved. V lost 4 bases and J 2 bases, leaving 15 bases between the germline ends. The germline V gene has CDR1 SGHRS and CDR2 YFSETQ. CDR3 length equals 16 residues. DNA for the CDR3: TGCGCCAGCAGCCCGCTCCCGGGGTTGACTAATGAAAAACTGTTTTTT. It translates to CASSPLPGLTNEKLFF.

The gene calls are TRBV6-6 and TRBJ2-3; no reliable D call. The CDR3 runs 15 residues. Trimming took off 0 bases at V and 1 base at J, with 8 bases between the two ends. Per the germline V gene, CDR1 is MNHNY and CDR2 is SVGAGI (reference sequence). The CDR3 here is CASSYSPFGTDTQYF. The CDR3 DNA sequence: TGTGCCAGCAGTTACTCGCCGTTCGGCACAGATACGCAGTATTTT.

There are a few counts of this clone. The V and J genes are TRBV7-9 and TRBJ2-7; TRBD2 matches at 10 bases. The V gene's germline CDR1 is SEHNR and CDR2 FQNEAQ (reference sequence). Trimming cost V 4 bases and J 5 bases; bases outside gene matches: 8. The CDR3 contains 15 residues. CDR3 protein: CASSSASGSGHEQYF. CDR3 DNA: TGTGCCAGCAGCTCTGCTAGCGGGAGTGGCCACGAGCAGTACTTC. The entire variable domain, with the rest obtained from reference TRBV7-9 and TRBJ2-7, is as follows: DTGVSQNPRHKITKRGQNVTFRCDPISEHNRLYWYRQTLGQGPEFLTYFQNEAQLEKSRLLSDRFSAERPKGSFSTLEIQRTEQGDSAMYLCASSSASGSGHEQYFGPGTRLTVT.

The genes are TRBV9 and TRBJ2-3; the D is unclear. V lost 1 base and J lost 2, with 8 bases in between. Germline V gene sequence: CDR1 SGDLS, CDR2 YYNGEE. The CDR3 runs to 14 residues. CDR3 DNA: TGTGCCAGCAGCGTATCGCCCCACACAGATACGCAGTATTTT. Translated, it gives CASSVSPHTDTQYF.

This clone was found once. The chain couples TRBV5-1 to TRBJ1-2, with D possibly TRBD1 on 5 matching bases. The CDR3 length is 12 residues. Germline V gene sequence: CDR1 SGHRS, CDR2 YFSETQ. V dropped 2 bases and J dropped 6 bases, with 8 bases sitting between them. The DNA for the CDR3 is TGCGCCAGCAGCTTCCAGGGCCATGGCTACACCTTC. Its protein is CASSFQGHGYTF. Drawing the rest from reference TRBV5-1 and TRBJ1-2, the complete variable domain is KAGVTQTPRYLIKTRGQQVTLSCSPISGHRSVSWYQQTPGQGLQFLFEYFSETQRNKGNFPGRFSGRQFSNSRSEMNVSTLELGDSALYLCASSFQGHGYTFGSGTRLTVV.

The rearrangement uses TRBV6-5 and TRBJ1-2, with D possibly TRBD1 on 5 matching bases. V was clipped by 5 bases and J by 8 bases, with 15 bases between them. The CDR3 runs to 13 residues. The germline V gene has CDR1 MNHEY and CDR2 SVGAGI. The CDR3 DNA sequence: TGTGCCAGCAGTGGGACGGGGTTTACAGGCTACACCTTC. Residues: CASSGTGFTGYTF.

The DNA for the CDR3 is TGTGCCAGCAGTCTGGACAGGTACACAGATACGCAGTATTTT. This gives the protein CASSLDRYTDTQYF. This sequence joins TRBV7-9 and TRBJ2-3, with 7 bases identical to TRBD1. V gave up 6 bases and J gave up 2 bases; unmatched junction bases: 5. This CDR3 is built from 14 residues. Looked up from germline, CDR1 is SEHNR and CDR2 is FQNEAQ (reference sequence).

This chain joins TRBV10-2 and TRBJ2-3, with TRBD2 matching over 9 bases. V lost 5 bases to trimming and J lost 6 bases; unmatched junction nucleotides: 0. The CDR3 has 12 amino acids. In germline, CDR1 is WSHSY, CDR2 SAAADI. The CDR3 bases are TGCGCCAGCAGTCTAGCGGGGGATACGCAGTATTTT. Amino acid sequence: CASSLAGDTQYF.

V and J are TRBV19 and TRBJ2-3; D ambiguous. Germline V gives CDR1 LNHDA, CDR2 SQIVND (reference sequence). The V and J ends lost 1 base and 1 base respectively, with 12 bases between them. CDR3 length equals 16 residues. Here the CDR3 reads CASSIGASLGTDTQYF. CDR3 DNA sequence: TGTGCCAGTAGTATAGGAGCCAGCTTGGGCACAGATACGCAGTATTTT.

The V call is TRBV7-8, the J call TRBJ2-1, with 10 bases identical to TRBD2. Per the germline V gene, CDR1 is SGHVS and CDR2 is FQNEAQ. The CDR3 is 17 amino acids. V was pared by 2 bases and J by 1 base, with 5 bases of the junction left unmatched. CDR3 nucleotide sequence: TGTGCCAGCAGCTTAATAGCGGGGGGTCTTTCCTACAATGAGCAGTTCTTC. As protein: CASSLIAGGLSYNEQFF.

The gene calls are TRBV7-9 and TRBJ1-1; TRBD1 is a possible D gene (5 bases). Germline V gene sequence: CDR1 SEHNR, CDR2 FQNEAQ (reference sequence). Trimming took off 4 bases at V and 3 bases at J, with 15 bases between the two ends. The CDR3 loop spans 15 amino acids. The CDR3 DNA reads TGTGCCAGCAGCTCGCGGACACGTCGGGACACTGAAGCTTTCTTT. Protein: CASSSRTRRDTEAFF. The full variable domain, completed using reference TRBV7-9 and TRBJ1-1, is DTGVSQNPRHKITKRGQNVTFRCDPISEHNRLYWYRQTLGQGPEFLTYFQNEAQLEKSRLLSDRFSAERPKGSFSTLEIQRTEQGDSAMYLCASSSRTRRDTEAFFGQGTRLTVV.

The genes are TRBV5-5 and TRBJ2-7; D uncertain. V lost 0 bases and J lost 0, with 7 bases in between. Germline lookup yields CDR1 SGHKS and CDR2 YYEKEE (reference sequence). The CDR3 runs 14 residues. CDR3 sequence: CASSLGIISYEQYF. The CDR3 bases are TGTGCCAGCAGCTTGGGGATTATCTCCTACGAGCAGTACTTC.